This is a list of T cell receptor beta chains from one sample in a study of shared clonotypes between healthy human individuals. Profiling relied on immunoSEQ multiplex PCR, and the TCRdb table lists in-frame clones only, not all of them. Of approximately 1.5 million clones in the sample, approximately 98.5% are singletons; the top ten hold under 0.45%. Sequencing input: naive CD4+ T cells sorted from blood. The receptors were gathered from a man in his thirties or forties in good health. CDR3s include the opening cysteine and the closing phenylalanine or tryptophan. D genes are given only for firm matches. Clone size is stated in some rows and not others, as once, few, many or a class when expanded.

v_gene	d_gene	abundance	j_gene	CDR3nt	CDR3aa
TRBV14	TRBD2	many	TRBJ2-1	TGTGCCAGCAGCCAAGATATCAGGACTAGCGGGAGGGCCAGATCGAATGAGCAGTTCTTC	CASSQDIRTSGRARSNEQFF
TRBV28	.	.	TRBJ1-5	TGTGCCAGCAGTTCGACACAGGGAATTATTAGCAATCAGCCCCAGCATTTT	CASSSTQGIISNQPQHF
TRBV10-1	TRBD2	.	TRBJ2-1	TGCGCCAGCAGTTCCGGACTAGCGGGAGGTTGGGAAAATGAGCAGTTCTTC	CASSSGLAGGWENEQFF
TRBV5-4	.	.	TRBJ2-6	TGTGCCAGCAGCGAGGGACTCCGCTCTGGGGCCAACGTCCTGACTTTC	CASSEGLRSGANVLTF
TRBV29-1	.	.	TRBJ2-5	TGCAGCGTTCTCGGGTTAGGGGAGACCCAGTACTTC	CSVLGLGETQYF
TRBV2	.	once	TRBJ1-4	TGTGCCAGCAGGACCCTTCGGTCACATAATGAAAAACTGTTTTTT	CASRTLRSHNEKLFF
TRBV14	TRBD2	.	TRBJ2-7	TGTGCCAGCAGCCCCCCCGGGACTAGGGCTTACGAGCAGTACTTC	CASSPPGTRAYEQYF
TRBV5-1	.	.	TRBJ2-7	TGCGCCAGCACCCGCGGGGACAGTGAAAACTCCTACGAGCAGTACTTC	CASTRGDSENSYEQYF
TRBV10-3	TRBD1	once	TRBJ2-7	TGTGCCATCAGTGATGGGACAGGGAACTACGAGCAGTACTTC	CAISDGTGNYEQYF
TRBV25-1	TRBD2	.	TRBJ2-5	TGTGCCAGCAGTGATGGGGGGGGAGGGCATCAAGAGACCCAGTACTTC	CASSDGGGGHQETQYF
TRBV20-1	.	.	TRBJ2-5	TGCAGTGCTTTCGAGAGGGAGACCCAGTACTTC	CSAFERETQYF
TRBV18	TRBD2	.	TRBJ2-1	TGTGCCAGCTCACCCCTCCCGGGACTAGCGGGAGAATCGGCGGATGAGCAGTTCTTC	CASSPLPGLAGESADEQFF
TRBV5-4	TRBD1	once	TRBJ2-1	TGTGCCAGCAGCTTCATCACCGGGACAGGCCACAATGAGCAGTTCTTC	CASSFITGTGHNEQFF
TRBV28	.	.	TRBJ1-1	TGTGCCAGCACTGGGTGGGGTTGGGGGTATGACACTGAAGCTTTCTTT	CASTGWGWGYDTEAFF
TRBV5-5	.	.	TRBJ2-2	TGTGCCAGCAGCTTATGGGCCGGGGAGCTGTTTTTT	CASSLWAGELFF
TRBV28	.	.	TRBJ2-7	TGTGCCAGCAGCGTCGGACGGACCGGGGAGCAGTACTTC	CASSVGRTGEQYF
TRBV9	.	.	TRBJ2-7	TGTGCCAGCAGCGTAGCGGCGGGATCCTACGAGCAGTACTTC	CASSVAAGSYEQYF
TRBV18	TRBD2	.	TRBJ2-3	TGTGCCAGCTCACCGAAAACTAGCGGGCTGGAATACACGGATACGCAGTATTTT	CASSPKTSGLEYTDTQYF
TRBV5-1	TRBD1	.	TRBJ1-1	TGCGCCAGCAGCAAAGGACAGGGTCAACTGAACACTGAAGCTTTCTTT	CASSKGQGQLNTEAFF
TRBV5-4	.	.	TRBJ2-2	TGTGCCAGCAGCTCCGGGGTACCCGGCACCGGGGAGCTGTTTTTT	CASSSGVPGTGELFF
TRBV5-6	.	.	TRBJ1-3	TGTGCCAGCAGCTGGACTCAGGGAGACTCTGGAAACACCATATATTTT	CASSWTQGDSGNTIYF
TRBV5-1	.	.	TRBJ1-1	TGCGCCAGCAGCTTGGACAGAAGGGTAACCATGAACACTGAAGCTTTCTTT	CASSLDRRVTMNTEAFF
TRBV29-1	.	.	TRBJ2-1	TGCAGCGTGGCGGACAAACCAATAAACAATGAGCAGTTCTTC	CSVADKPINNEQFF
TRBV29-1	.	.	TRBJ2-1	TGCAGCGTTGAACCTCTCGGTGTCTGGGGGCAGTTCTTC	CSVEPLGVWGQFF
TRBV5-1	TRBD2	.	TRBJ2-2	TGCGCCACGACGACTAGCCCTAACACCGGGGAGCTGTTTTTT	CATTTSPNTGELFF
TRBV29-1	.	.	TRBJ2-1	TGCAGCGTTGGTGGAGGGAACAATGAGCAGTTCTTC	CSVGGGNNEQFF
TRBV5-4	TRBD1	.	TRBJ1-1	TGTGCCAGCAGCTCATACAGGGGCCGAGGGACTGAAGCTTTCTTT	CASSSYRGRGTEAFF
TRBV6-1	TRBD2	.	TRBJ2-5	TGTGCCAGCAGTGAACGGAGGACTAGCGGGAGGGAGACCCAGTACTTC	CASSERRTSGRETQYF
TRBV28	.	.	TRBJ1-5	TGTGCCAGCAGGACTTTTGGGAGTAGCAATCAGCCCCAGCATTTT	CASRTFGSSNQPQHF
TRBV5-1	.	once	TRBJ2-1	TGCGCCAGCAGAATAGGACGTAATTACAATGAGCAGTTCTTC	CASRIGRNYNEQFF
TRBV4-1	.	.	TRBJ2-1	TGCGCCAGCAGCCAAGGTGTATTGGGAAGCTCCTACAATGAGCAGTTCTTC	CASSQGVLGSSYNEQFF
TRBV18	.	.	TRBJ1-5	TGTGCCAGCTCACCACCTGGAGGGGGTATTAGCAATCAGCCCCAGCATTTT	CASSPPGGGISNQPQHF
TRBV5-4	TRBD2	.	TRBJ2-5	TGTGCCAGCAGCTCCCGGGTCGGACTAGTCGGCACAAAGACCCAGTACTTC	CASSSRVGLVGTKTQYF
TRBV9	.	.	TRBJ2-3	TGTGCCAGCAGCGTAGTCGGAACTAGCCCCACAGATACGCAGTATTTT	CASSVVGTSPTDTQYF
TRBV15	.	.	TRBJ2-3	TGTGCCACCAGCAGAGAGGGCAGCCGGGGCACAGATACGCAGTATTTT	CATSREGSRGTDTQYF
TRBV9	.	.	TRBJ2-1	TGTGCCAGCAGCGTAGTAGGAGATATTAACAATGAGCAGTTCTTC	CASSVVGDINNEQFF
TRBV5-1	.	.	TRBJ2-7	TGCGCCAGCAGCTTGGACGACACCCCCTACGAGCAGTACTTC	CASSLDDTPYEQYF
TRBV28	TRBD2	.	TRBJ2-7	TGTGCCAGCAGTTTAGGTAGCGGGAGGACGGGACATAACGAGCAGTACTTC	CASSLGSGRTGHNEQYF
TRBV5-4	.	.	TRBJ2-5	TGTGCCAGCAGCTCGTACCAAGAGACCCAGTACTTC	CASSSYQETQYF
TRBV9	TRBD1	.	TRBJ2-1	TGTGCCAGCAGCGTAGTCCAGGGGGCTCGGAATGAGCAGTTCTTC	CASSVVQGARNEQFF
TRBV25-1	.	.	TRBJ1-1	TGTGCCAGCAGTGAAGAGGGAGGGTACACTGAAGCTTTCTTT	CASSEEGGYTEAFF